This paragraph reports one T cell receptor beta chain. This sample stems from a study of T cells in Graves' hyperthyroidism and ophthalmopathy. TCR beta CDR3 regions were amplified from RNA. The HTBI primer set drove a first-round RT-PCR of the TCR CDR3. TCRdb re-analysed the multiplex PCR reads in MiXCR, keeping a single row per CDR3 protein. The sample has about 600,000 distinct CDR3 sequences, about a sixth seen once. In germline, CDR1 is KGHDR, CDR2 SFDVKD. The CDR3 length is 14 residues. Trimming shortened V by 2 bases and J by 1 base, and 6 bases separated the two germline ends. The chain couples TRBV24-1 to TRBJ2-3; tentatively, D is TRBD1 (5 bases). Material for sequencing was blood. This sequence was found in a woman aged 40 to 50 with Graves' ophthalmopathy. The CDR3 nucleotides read TGTGCCACCAGTGATTCCAGGGGCACAGATACGCAGTATTTT. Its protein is CATSDSRGTDTQYF.